This paragraph covers one T cell receptor (beta chain) sequence. The antigen remains undetermined. The sample comes from a study of neoadjuvant nivolumab and ipilimumab in lung cancer. Study observations and caveats: Resected-tumor TCR richness correlated positively with pretherapy blood richness.

The CDR3 is made up of 14 amino acids. Germline CDR1 and CDR2: SEHNR and FQNEAQ (reference sequence). The V gene lost 4 bases and the J gene lost 4 bases, with 11 bases spanning the gap. Produced via immunoSEQ multiplex PCR; TCRdb's table is partial and in-frame only. The table has approximately 6,300 clones, about 61% seen once. Sequenced here: tumor tissue, sampled after neoadjuvant nivolumab, alone or with ipilimumab, at or shortly before surgery. This sequence originates from an adult with non-small cell lung cancer. The chain carries TRBV7-9 and TRBJ2-1; D unresolved. The CDR3 coding sequence is TGTGCCAGCAGCTCTCCTCTGATGTACAATGAGCAGTTCTTC. Encoded protein: CASSSPLMYNEQFF.